These 28 T cell receptor beta chains share one sample of origin, sequenced in a study of radiation and T cells in renal cell carcinoma. Time point in this sample: baseline pretreatment blood. Treatment specified: 15 Gy SBRT to primary tumor, nephrectomy 4 weeks later. Repertoires were generated with immunoSEQ multiplex PCR, while TCRdb's copy carries only in-frame clones and drops some. The repertoire includes 95,000 to 150,000 clones, approximately 82% of them detected once, and about 3% sits in the top ten. This specimen was blood, taken from a patient whose treatment included radiotherapy and nephrectomy. These receptors all stem from a woman aged 60-70 years with renal cell carcinoma.

This clone was observed many times. V usage is TRBV5-4 and J usage is TRBJ2-2; TRBD1 is a possible D gene (5 bases). This CDR3 region has 15 residues. Trimming stripped 4 bases from V and 1 base from J, with 11 bases between. Germline loops: CDR1 SGHNT, CDR2 YYREEE (reference sequence). The CDR3 nucleotides read TGTGCCAGCAGCCCGGGTGGACAGAACACCGGGGAGCTGTTTTTT. The encoded protein is CASSPGGQNTGELFF.

The chain couples TRBV2 to TRBJ1-3, with 8 bases aligning to TRBD1. CDR1 and CDR2 from the germline V gene are SNHLY and FYNNEI. This CDR3 contains 14 residues. Trimming at V came to 5 bases and at J to 2 bases, leaving 2 bases not matched to a gene. The CDR3 spells CASSRQGPGNTIYF. The CDR3 coding sequence is TGTGCCAGCAGTCGACAGGGGCCTGGAAACACCATATATTTT.

This chain connects TRBV6-5 to TRBJ1-5; D is possibly TRBD1 (5 bases). The germline V and J ends were trimmed by 10 bases and 7 bases, with 14 bases remaining between them. The V gene's germline CDR1 is MNHEY and CDR2 SVGAGI. The CDR3 totals 12 residues. The DNA of the CDR3 is TGTGCCATCGGGGCAGGGAGGCAGCCCCAGCATTTT. This encodes CAIGAGRQPQHF.

In the case of this clone: Germline and junction disagree at one end, which may indicate a read error. This chain links TRBV7-7 with TRBJ2-1, with TRBD2 as a possible D gene (6 bases). CDR3 length: 16 residues. The germline CDR1 and CDR2 sequences are SSHAT and FNYEAQ (reference sequence). The CDR3 sequence: CASSPRDSGSYNEQFF. CDR3 DNA: TGTGCTAGCAGCCCTCGAGATAGCGGCTCCTACAATGAGCAGTTCTTC. The whole variable domain, filled in from reference TRBV7-7 and TRBJ2-1, reads GAGVSQSPRYKVTKRGQDVTLRCDPISSHATLYWYQQALGQGPEFLTYFNYEAQPDKSGLPSDRFSAERPEGSISTLTIQRTEQRDSAMYRCASSPRDSGSYNEQFFGPGTRLTVL.

The chain employs TRBV28 and TRBJ1-6; TRBD1 might be the D (5 bases). This CDR3 is 16 amino acids long. V dropped 6 bases and J dropped 7 bases, with 19 bases sitting between them. Germline loops: CDR1 MDHEN, CDR2 SYDVKM. CDR3 DNA sequence: TGTGCCAGCAGGCGAGCCGGGGGGTTGGGGAATTCACCCCTCCACTTT. Translated: CASRRAGGLGNSPLHF.

The chain has TRBV12-5 and TRBJ2-2; the match to TRBD1 covers 7 bases. CDR3 length equals 16 residues. CDR1 and CDR2 (germline): LGHNT, FRNRAP. Germline trimming cut 6 bases from V and 0 bases from J; bases unmatched to any gene: 7. The CDR3 nucleotides are TGTGCTAGTGGGCCAGCCGGGACAGCGAACACCGGGGAGCTGTTTTTT. Protein: CASGPAGTANTGELFF.

The gene calls are TRBV7-9 and TRBJ2-1; D perhaps matches TRBD1 (7 bases). Germline CDR1 is SEHNR and CDR2 is FQNEAQ (reference sequence). Trimming stripped 2 bases from V and 3 bases from J, with 11 bases between. This CDR3 is 15 amino acids long. CDR3 protein: CASSLSGDSYNEQFF. Written as DNA, the CDR3 is TGTGCCAGCAGCTTATCGGGGGACAGCTACAATGAGCAGTTCTTC.

The V call is TRBV27, the J call TRBJ1-5; the match to TRBD1 covers 10 bases. CDR3 length: 17 residues. CDR1 and CDR2 (germline): MNHEY, SMNVEV (reference sequence). J was trimmed by 3 bases and V by 0 bases; bases with no gene match: 5. The chain's CDR3 is CASSLSPGQGLNQPQHF. CDR3 coding DNA: TGTGCCAGCAGTTTATCGCCGGGACAGGGGCTCAATCAGCCCCAGCATTTT.

The V gene is TRBV9, the J gene TRBJ2-3; D uncertain. The CDR3 contains 13 residues. Germline loops: CDR1 SGDLS, CDR2 YYNGEE. V dropped 0 bases and J dropped 3 bases, with 5 bases sitting between them. Here the CDR3 DNA reads TGTGCCAGCAGCGTAGTATCAACAGATACGCAGTATTTT. As protein: CASSVVSTDTQYF. The full variable domain, its missing parts supplied by reference TRBV9 and TRBJ2-3, is DSGVTQTPKHLITATGQRVTLRCSPRSGDLSVYWYQQSLDQGLQFLIQYYNGEERAKGNILERFSAQQFPDLHSELNLSSLELGDSALYFCASSVVSTDTQYFGPGTRLTVL.

The genes are TRBV4-1 and TRBJ1-6; D unresolved. The CDR3 covers 15 residues. Germline V gene data show CDR1 as MGHRA and CDR2 as YSYEKL. Trimming stripped 1 base from V and 4 bases from J, with 8 bases between. CDR3 loop: CASSQGTAYNSPLHF. The CDR3 coding sequence is TGCGCCAGCAGCCAAGGGACCGCGTATAATTCACCCCTCCACTTT.

Here the CDR3 reads CASGFDDAYEQYF. CDR3 DNA: TGTGCTAGTGGTTTTGACGATGCCTACGAGCAGTACTTC. This chain connects TRBV12-5 to TRBJ2-7; D is ambiguous. Trimming shortened V by 3 bases and J by 2 bases, and 8 bases separated the two germline ends. The CDR3 runs to 13 residues. Germline V gene lookup returns CDR1 LGHNT and CDR2 FRNRAP.

The genes are TRBV6-5 and TRBJ1-2; tentative D call: TRBD1 (5 bases). The CDR3 length is 14 residues. The germline V and J ends were trimmed by 6 bases and 8 bases, with 19 bases remaining between them. Germline V gene sequence: CDR1 MNHEY, CDR2 SVGAGI. The CDR3 nucleotides read TGTGCCAGCAGAGTCGGCCCCTCAGGGCGAGGCTACACCTTC. This encodes CASRVGPSGRGYTF.

The V and J genes are TRBV9 and TRBJ1-2, with 8 bases aligning to TRBD1. Trimming took 5 bases from V and 3 from J; bases not matched to a gene: 9. The length of the CDR3 is 15 residues. Germline V lookup: CDR1 SGDLS, CDR2 YYNGEE. CDR3: CASSLGQGADYGYTF. For the CDR3, the DNA is TGTGCCAGCAGTCTGGGGCAGGGGGCGGACTATGGCTACACCTTC.

The rearrangement uses TRBV5-1 and TRBJ2-7, with a possible D match to TRBD1 (6 bases). Germline V gives CDR1 SGHRS, CDR2 YFSETQ. The CDR3 is 14 residues long. The germline V and J ends were trimmed by 2 bases and 3 bases, with 12 bases remaining between them. The CDR3 bases are TGCGCCAGCAGCTTCGGGACAAGGATCTACGAGCAGTACTTC. Translated: CASSFGTRIYEQYF.

The chain employs TRBV5-1 and TRBJ2-2; the D is unclear. The CDR3 loop spans 15 amino acids. CDR1 is SGHRS, CDR2 YFSETQ, per germline. The germline V and J ends were trimmed by 0 bases and 0 bases, with 6 bases remaining between them. CDR3 DNA sequence: TGCGCCAGCAGCTTGGTATGGGCGAACACCGGGGAGCTGTTTTTT. Translated, it gives CASSLVWANTGELFF.

The chain has TRBV27 and TRBJ2-7, with 9 bases lining up with TRBD1. The length of the CDR3 is 13 residues. Germline lookup yields CDR1 MNHEY and CDR2 SMNVEV (reference sequence). V lost 7 bases to trimming and J lost 2 bases; unmatched junction nucleotides: 3. The CDR3 nucleotides are TGTGCCAGCACCAGACAGGGGGCCTACGAGCAGTACTTC. It is translated as CASTRQGAYEQYF.

This sequence joins TRBV5-4 and TRBJ1-4; a possible D gene is TRBD1 (5 bases). V was clipped by 0 bases and J by 8 bases, with 14 bases between them. Germline-derived CDR1 and CDR2 are SGHNT and YYREEE (reference sequence). The CDR3 has 15 residues. The CDR3 is CASSLAPGTGEKLFF. DNA for the CDR3: TGTGCCAGCAGCTTGGCACCGGGGACGGGGGAAAAACTGTTTTTT. Full variable domain (missing parts from reference TRBV5-4 and TRBJ1-4): ETGVTQSPTHLIKTRGQQVTLRCSSQSGHNTVSWYQQALGQGPQFIFQYYREEENGRGNFPPRFSGLQFPNYSSELNVNALELDDSALYLCASSLAPGTGEKLFFGSGTQLSVL.

V is TRBV10-3 and J is TRBJ2-3; a weak D match, TRBD2 (6 bases). This CDR3 comprises 15 residues. Trimming pared 10 bases from V and 5 bases from J, leaving 22 bases between. Germline V gene sequence: CDR1 ENHRY, CDR2 SYGVKD. The CDR3 is CATIRGIGSGDTQYF. In nucleotides, the CDR3 is TGTGCCACTATCCGGGGGATAGGGTCGGGAGATACGCAGTATTTT.

The V and J genes are TRBV4-1 and TRBJ2-3; 8 bases match TRBD1. CDR3 length equals 17 residues. In germline, CDR1 is MGHRA, CDR2 YSYEKL. Trimming took 0 bases from V and 1 from J; bases not matched to a gene: 6. CDR3 nucleotides: TGCGCCAGCAGCCAAGATGGGACAGGCGGAGGCACAGATACGCAGTATTTT. This codes for CASSQDGTGGGTDTQYF.

The J gene is TRBJ1-4, the V gene TRBV28; no definite D call. CDR3 length: 13 residues. Trimming pared 10 bases from V and 2 bases from J, leaving 11 bases between. Germline CDR1 reads MDHEN; CDR2 reads SYDVKM. The CDR3 nucleotides read TGTGCCACCTGCTCGTCGACTAATGAAAAACTGTTTTTT. Translating it yields CATCSSTNEKLFF.

The J gene is TRBJ1-3, the V gene TRBV28; D possibly corresponds to TRBD1 (6 bases). Per germline, CDR1 MDHEN and CDR2 SYDVKM. The CDR3 loop spans 12 amino acids. Trimming left V 6 bases short and J 5 bases short, with 8 bases between. The CDR3 nucleotides read TGTGCCAGCAGAGGGGGGAGAAACACCATATATTTT. This translates into CASRGGRNTIYF.

V and J are TRBV7-4 and TRBJ2-7, with 8 bases matching TRBD1. This CDR3 has 16 residues. Germline CDR1 reads SGHVT; CDR2 reads SQSDAQ. The trim removed 1 base at V and 2 bases at J, leaving 7 bases unmatched. This CDR3 reads CASSLGVGQVTYEQYF. DNA for the CDR3: TGTGCCAGCAGCTTAGGGGTGGGACAGGTAACCTACGAGCAGTACTTC.

V gene TRBV18 combines with J gene TRBJ2-5, with 8 bases aligning to TRBD1. Germline trimming cut 3 bases from V and 2 bases from J; bases unmatched to any gene: 8. The length of the CDR3 is 16 residues. CDR1 KGHSH and CDR2 LQKENI come from the germline V gene. The chain's CDR3 is CASSPRGQVLQETQYF. CDR3 sequence (DNA): TGTGCCAGCTCACCGCGGGGACAGGTCCTACAAGAGACCCAGTACTTC.

The chain couples TRBV5-1 to TRBJ1-1, with a possible D match to TRBD1 (5 bases). Germline loops: CDR1 SGHRS, CDR2 YFSETQ. CDR3 length: 16 residues. The V end was cut by 4 bases, the J end by 4 bases, with 20 bases between. The CDR3 spells CASSLMWQGEATEAFF. The CDR3 nucleotides read TGCGCCAGCAGCCTGATGTGGCAGGGTGAGGCCACTGAAGCTTTCTTT.

The CDR3 DNA follows: TGTGCCAGTAGCTTCGGGACAGAAACCACAGATACGCAGTATTTT. The encoded protein is CASSFGTETTDTQYF. The genes are TRBV19 and TRBJ2-3, with TRBD1 matching 7 bases. CDR3 length equals 15 residues. The germline gives CDR1 LNHDA, CDR2 SQIVND (reference sequence). J was trimmed by 2 bases and V by 6 bases; bases with no gene match: 8.

The table lists this clone with a count of one. The chain links TRBV7-3 to TRBJ2-3, with 7 bases lining up with TRBD2. V was clipped by 5 bases and J by 6 bases; unmatched bases: 11. The CDR3 runs to 15 residues. Germline loops: CDR1 SGHTA, CDR2 FQGTGA. Here the CDR3 reads CASSLPSGPADTQYF. CDR3 DNA sequence: TGTGCCAGCAGCCTTCCTAGCGGACCGGCGGATACGCAGTATTTT.

The chain links TRBV6-1 to TRBJ1-4; no clear D gene. Between the trimmed V and J ends, which lost 2 bases and 8 bases, there was a span of 15 bases. Germline CDR1 is MNHNS and CDR2 is SASEGT. There are 15 residues in the CDR3. The CDR3 bases are TGTGCCAGCAGTGAACCCCCTCTTACAGACGAAAAACTGTTTTTT. Translated: CASSEPPLTDEKLFF.

V and J are TRBV23-1 and TRBJ2-3, with a weak D call TRBD1 (5 bases). TRBV23-1 carries the ORF label, with uncertain function. V was trimmed by 6 bases and J by 2 bases, leaving 21 bases between them. The CDR3 is made up of 17 amino acids. The CDR3 DNA is TGCGCCAGCAGCCCCGGTGGTGCCAGGGTTCCCACAGATACGCAGTATTTT. Translating it yields CASSPGGARVPTDTQYF.